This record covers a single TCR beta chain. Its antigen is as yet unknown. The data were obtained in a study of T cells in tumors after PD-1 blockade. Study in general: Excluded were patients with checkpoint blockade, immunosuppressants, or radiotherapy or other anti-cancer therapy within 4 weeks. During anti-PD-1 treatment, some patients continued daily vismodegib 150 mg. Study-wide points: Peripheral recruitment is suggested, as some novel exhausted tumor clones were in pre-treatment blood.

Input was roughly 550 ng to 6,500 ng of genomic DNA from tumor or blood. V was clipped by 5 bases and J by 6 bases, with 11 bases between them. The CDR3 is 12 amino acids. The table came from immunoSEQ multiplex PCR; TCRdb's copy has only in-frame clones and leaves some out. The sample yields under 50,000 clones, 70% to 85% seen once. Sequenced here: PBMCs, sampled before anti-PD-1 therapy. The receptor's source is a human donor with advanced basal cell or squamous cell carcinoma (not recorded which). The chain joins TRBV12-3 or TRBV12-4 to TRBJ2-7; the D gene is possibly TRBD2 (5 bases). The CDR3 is CASSGLLGEQYF. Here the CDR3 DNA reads TGTGCCAGCAGTGGACTTTTGGGCGAGCAGTACTTC.